Following are 30 T cell receptor beta chains from one sample sequenced in a study of blood T cell repertoires in COVID-19. TCRdb's table, derived via immunoSEQ multiplex PCR, lists solely in-frame clones and lacks some. The data hold 200,000 to 250,000 clones, with around 82% observed a single time. The sequencing sample was made of peripheral blood. These receptors originate from a woman of 80 years or more with active or convalescent COVID-19.

The chain couples TRBV10-3 to TRBJ2-3, with TRBD2 identical over 14 bases. Trimming removed 0 bases from V and 4 bases from J; junction bases left unmatched: 6. The CDR3 runs to 18 residues. Germline loops: CDR1 ENHRY, CDR2 SYGVKD. The CDR3 spells CAISESGTSGSFADTQYF. The CDR3 coding sequence is TGTGCCATCAGTGAGTCTGGGACTAGCGGGAGTTTCGCAGATACGCAGTATTTT.

The chain joins TRBV5-1 to TRBJ2-7; 7 bases agree with TRBD1. Trimming cost V 0 bases and J 0 bases; bases outside gene matches: 3. The CDR3 consists of 15 residues. From germline, CDR1 is SGHRS and CDR2 YFSETQ. The CDR3 spells CASSLEGGSSYEQYF. CDR3 DNA sequence: TGCGCCAGCAGCTTGGAAGGGGGCTCCTCCTACGAGCAGTACTTC.

The chain is built from TRBV30 and TRBJ1-5; 7 nucleotides agree with TRBD1. The CDR3 has 13 amino acids. V shed 5 bases and J 4 bases; nucleotides not matched to a gene: 5. The germline V gene has CDR1 GTSNPN and CDR2 SVGIG (reference sequence). CDR3 amino acids: CAWGGQPNQPQHF. In DNA, the CDR3 is TGTGCCTGGGGGGGACAGCCTAATCAGCCCCAGCATTTT. The full variable domain, completed using reference TRBV30 and TRBJ1-5, is SQTIHQWPATLVQPVGSPLSLECTVEGTSNPNLYWYRQAAGRGLQLLFYSVGIGQISSEVPQNLSASRPQDRQFILSSKKLLLSDSGFYLCAWGGQPNQPQHFGDGTRLSIL.

This clone has a single count. The J gene is TRBJ1-5, the V gene TRBV19; 7 bases match TRBD1. V trimming: 5 bases; J trimming: 3 bases; junction bases outside the gene matches: 7. Germline V gene data show CDR1 as LNHDA and CDR2 as SQIVND (reference sequence). This CDR3 is 15 amino acids long. CDR3 region: CASSYTGATNQPQHF. The CDR3 nucleotides are TGTGCCAGTAGTTATACAGGGGCGACCAATCAGCCCCAGCATTTT.

The V call is TRBV6-5, the J call TRBJ2-1, with 7 bases aligning to TRBD1. J was trimmed by 3 bases and V by 6 bases; bases with no gene match: 2. Germline loops: CDR1 MNHEY, CDR2 SVGAGI. CDR3 size: 13 residues. The CDR3 DNA reads as TGTGCCAGCAGCCACAGGGGCTACAATGAGCAGTTCTTC. Translating it yields CASSHRGYNEQFF.

The genes are TRBV10-2 and TRBJ2-1; D uncertain. Germline CDR1 reads WSHSY; CDR2 reads SAAADI. V was trimmed by 6 bases and J by 0 bases, leaving 6 bases between them. The CDR3 covers 13 residues. The CDR3 sequence: CASSRSSYNEQFF. Here the CDR3 DNA reads TGCGCCAGCAGCCGGAGCTCCTACAATGAGCAGTTCTTC.

The V gene is TRBV28, the J gene TRBJ1-5; D is unclear. Between the trimmed V and J ends, which lost 5 bases and 9 bases, there was a span of 20 bases. CDR1 and CDR2 (germline): MDHEN, SYDVKM. The CDR3 covers 15 residues. CDR3 in DNA: TGTGCCAGCAGTCCAAACCCAGGTGGAGGCGGGCCCCAGCATTTT. Its protein is CASSPNPGGGGPQHF.

The table lists this clone with many counts. The chain links TRBV3-1 (or the pseudogene TRBV3-2) to TRBJ2-2; D call uncertain. Trimming took 7 bases from V and 8 from J, leaving 8 bases between them. Germline V gene sequence: CDR1 LGHDT, CDR2 YNNKEL (reference sequence). There are 11 residues in the CDR3. CDR3 nucleotides: TGTGCCAGCAACTCCCTGGGGGAGCTGTTTTTT. Amino acid sequence: CASNSLGELFF.

V gene TRBV29-1 combines with J gene TRBJ2-7; 7 bases align to TRBD2. V shed 4 bases, J shed 2 bases, and the junction held 5 bases outside the gene matches. Germline V gene sequence: CDR1 SQVTM, CDR2 ANQGSEA. This CDR3 spans 13 amino acids. This chain's CDR3 is CSVVPSGAYEQYF. In DNA, the CDR3 is TGCAGCGTTGTCCCTAGCGGAGCCTACGAGCAGTACTTC.

This clone was seen only once. This chain links TRBV19 with TRBJ1-1; D might be TRBD1 (6 bases). V was cut by 4 bases and J by 2 bases, with 17 bases left in between. This CDR3 is 16 amino acids long. Germline V gene lookup returns CDR1 LNHDA and CDR2 SQIVND (reference sequence). CDR3 residues: CASSTKGDIANTEAFF. The CDR3 nucleotides read TGTGCCAGTAGTACAAAGGGGGACATAGCAAACACTGAAGCTTTCTTT.

This clone was detected a few times. The rearrangement links TRBV19 to TRBJ1-5; TRBD1 agrees at 8 bases. The germline V gene encodes CDR1 LNHDA and CDR2 SQIVND (reference sequence). The CDR3 consists of 15 residues. V shed 4 bases, J shed 8 bases, and the junction held 10 bases outside the gene matches. Written as DNA, the CDR3 is TGTGCCAGTAGTACGCATCAGGGGACAGGTGAGCCCCAGCATTTT. It translates to CASSTHQGTGEPQHF.

The CDR3 DNA follows: TGTGCCAGTACCCCCAGGGGAAGGGGGGGCACTGAAGCTTTCTTT. The encoded protein is CASTPRGRGGTEAFF. The chain joins TRBV19 to TRBJ1-1; TRBD1 is a possible D gene (6 bases). Germline V lookup: CDR1 LNHDA, CDR2 SQIVND (reference sequence). The CDR3 is 15 residues long. V lost 7 bases and J lost 4, with 19 bases in between. Variable domain in full (rest from reference TRBV19 and TRBJ1-1): DGGITQSPKYLFRKEGQNVTLSCEQNLNHDAMYWYRQDPGQGLRLIYYSQIVNDFQKGDIAEGYSVSREKKESFPLTVTSAQKNPTAFYLCASTPRGRGGTEAFFGQGTRLTVV.

V usage is TRBV28 and J usage is TRBJ1-4, with no clear D. This CDR3 comprises 15 residues. Trimming left V 5 bases short and J 7 bases short, with 17 bases between. Germline CDR1 reads MDHEN; CDR2 reads SYDVKM. CDR3 amino acids: CASSLPTGSGEKLFF. As DNA, the CDR3 is TGTGCCAGCAGTCTCCCCACCGGGTCGGGTGAAAAACTGTTTTTT.

This clone was seen just once. The sample has other DNA sequences that encode this CDR3 too. The rearrangement links TRBV18 to TRBJ1-4, with 7 bases identical to TRBD1. The CDR3 loop spans 14 amino acids. The junction had 3 bases not matched to a gene; V was cut back by 3 bases and J by 5 bases. CDR1 is KGHSH and CDR2 is LQKENI in the germline V gene. The CDR3, as DNA: TGTGCCAGCTCACCGGGACAGCCGAATGAAAAACTGTTTTTT. This codes for CASSPGQPNEKLFF. The whole variable domain, remainder taken from reference TRBV18 and TRBJ1-4, is NAGVMQNPRHLVRRRGQEARLRCSPMKGHSHVYWYRQLPEEGLKFMVYLQKENIIDESGMPKERFSAEFPKEGPSILRIQQVVRGDSAAYFCASSPGQPNEKLFFGSGTQLSVL.

The chain combines TRBV12-3 or TRBV12-4 with TRBJ1-2; 8 bases are shared with TRBD1. This CDR3 spans 13 amino acids. V lost 0 bases to trimming and J lost 14 bases; unmatched junction nucleotides: 8. CDR3 sequence reads: CASSLAGQGAGTF. The CDR3 coding sequence is TGTGCCAGCAGTTTAGCGGGTCAGGGGGCTGGGACCTTC.

This chain joins TRBV5-1 and TRBJ1-4, with TRBD1 as a possible D gene (5 bases). V was trimmed by 2 bases and J by 0 bases, leaving 11 bases between them. This CDR3 region has 16 residues. The germline CDR1 and CDR2 sequences are SGHRS and YFSETQ. CDR3 DNA sequence: TGCGCCAGCAGCTTTATGGGGGGAACAACTAATGAAAAACTGTTTTTT. This gives the protein CASSFMGGTTNEKLFF. The full variable domain, completed using reference TRBV5-1 and TRBJ1-4, is KAGVTQTPRYLIKTRGQQVTLSCSPISGHRSVSWYQQTPGQGLQFLFEYFSETQRNKGNFPGRFSGRQFSNSRSEMNVSTLELGDSALYLCASSFMGGTTNEKLFFGSGTQLSVL.

The chain carries TRBV6-6 and TRBJ1-6, with D maybe TRBD1 (6 bases). Trimming removed 7 bases at V and 10 bases at J, with 17 bases between. Germline V gene lookup returns CDR1 MNHNY and CDR2 SVGAGI (reference sequence). CDR3 length equals 14 residues. CDR3 residues: CASNPRGAGSPLHF. CDR3 sequence (DNA): TGTGCCAGCAACCCTCGGGGGGCTGGATCACCCCTCCACTTT.

V gene TRBV28 combines with J gene TRBJ2-5, with D maybe TRBD1 (5 bases). This CDR3 comprises 13 residues. Germline assignment: CDR1 MDHEN and CDR2 SYDVKM. The ends were cut back, 10 bases at V and 2 bases at J, with 14 bases in the middle. This chain's CDR3 is CATLGRVQETQYF. The CDR3 nucleotides read TGTGCCACCCTTGGCAGGGTGCAAGAGACCCAGTACTTC.

V gene TRBV2 combines with J gene TRBJ2-1; D possibly corresponds to TRBD1 (6 bases). CDR1 is SNHLY, CDR2 FYNNEI, per germline. This CDR3 is 15 amino acids long. Trimming pared 5 bases from V and 9 bases from J, leaving 20 bases between. The CDR3 protein is CASSRGYAGRAEQFF. The CDR3 DNA reads as TGTGCCAGCAGTAGGGGGTATGCAGGGCGGGCTGAGCAGTTCTTC.

The V call is TRBV28, the J call TRBJ1-3; D may be TRBD1 (5 bases). The V gene's germline CDR1 is MDHEN and CDR2 SYDVKM. The CDR3 covers 16 residues. V was pared by 7 bases and J by 1 base, with 17 bases between. CDR3 protein: CASTWEGWRSGNTIYF. Here the CDR3 DNA reads TGTGCCAGCACCTGGGAGGGGTGGAGGTCTGGAAACACCATATATTTT.

The V and J genes are TRBV21-1 and TRBJ1-1; TRBD1, the table's D call, was not compared with the DNA. TRBV21-1 counts as a pseudogene. The CDR3 spans 13 residues. The CDR3 loop reads CASRSRGNTEAFF. The CDR3 DNA sequence: TGTGCCAGCAGGAGCAGGGGGAACACTGAAGCTTTCTTT.

This clone was seen only a few times. The chain carries TRBV19 and TRBJ2-2; 11 bases are shared with TRBD1. With V trimmed by 9 bases and J by 4 bases, 4 bases remained unmatched. The CDR3 runs to 14 residues. Germline CDR1 reads LNHDA; CDR2 reads SQIVND (reference sequence). CDR3 amino acids: CASEDRGRTGELFF. The DNA for the CDR3 is TGTGCCAGCGAGGACAGGGGGCGCACCGGGGAGCTGTTTTTT.

The rearrangement uses TRBV19 and TRBJ2-3, with no clear D. Germline V gives CDR1 LNHDA, CDR2 SQIVND (reference sequence). Between the trimmed V and J ends, which lost 6 bases and 0 bases, there was a span of 10 bases. This CDR3 spans 14 amino acids. CDR3 DNA: TGTGCCAGTAGACAGACGTCTAGCACAGATACGCAGTATTTT. This codes for CASRQTSSTDTQYF.

The J gene is TRBJ1-2, the V gene TRBV5-5; D possibly corresponds to TRBD1 (5 bases). The V gene lost 0 bases and the J gene lost 0 bases, with 9 bases spanning the gap. Germline-derived CDR1 and CDR2 are SGHKS and YYEKEE (reference sequence). This CDR3 region has 15 residues. CDR3 nucleotide sequence: TGTGCCAGCAGCTTGGGGGGCCCCGCTAACTATGGCTACACCTTC. Its translation: CASSLGGPANYGYTF.

V is TRBV9 and J is TRBJ2-7; 9 bases map to TRBD2. This CDR3 contains 16 residues. V trimming: 4 bases; J trimming: 6 bases; junction bases outside the gene matches: 14. CDR1 and CDR2 from the germline V gene are SGDLS and YYNGEE. The CDR3 nucleotides read TGTGCCAGCAGCCTAGGGCCGGCTAGCGGGACTAGCGAGCAGTACTTC. This gives the protein CASSLGPASGTSEQYF.

This clone has more than one count but fewer than ten. Other DNA sequences in the same sample also yield this CDR3. The chain has TRBV29-1 and TRBJ2-7; D might be TRBD2 (6 bases). CDR3 length equals 13 residues. The germline V and J ends were trimmed by 1 base and 0 bases, with 7 bases remaining between them. Germline V gene lookup returns CDR1 SQVTM and CDR2 ANQGSEA. The CDR3 sequence: CSVEGTNSYEQYF. CDR3 sequence (DNA): TGCAGCGTTGAAGGGACTAACTCCTACGAGCAGTACTTC.

This chain links TRBV28 with TRBJ1-2; 8 bases line up with TRBD1. Per germline, CDR1 MDHEN and CDR2 SYDVKM. The V gene end was trimmed by 5 bases and the J gene end by 6 bases; junction bases not matched to a gene: 17. The CDR3 has 17 amino acids. The CDR3 sequence: CASSGRQGRVLNHGYTF. The CDR3 coding sequence is TGTGCCAGCAGTGGCCGACAGGGGCGGGTACTTAATCATGGCTACACCTTC.

This clone occurred a few times. Other DNA sequences within the sample encode an identical CDR3. The chain carries TRBV6-5 and TRBJ1-3; TRBD1 agrees at 7 bases. Trimming cost V 6 bases and J 0 bases; bases outside gene matches: 2. The V gene's germline CDR1 is MNHEY and CDR2 SVGAGI. This CDR3 comprises 14 residues. The CDR3: CASRTGNSGNTIYF. The DNA of the CDR3 is TGTGCCAGCAGGACAGGGAACTCTGGAAACACCATATATTTT.

The V and J genes are TRBV11-1 and TRBJ2-3, with a possible D match to TRBD1 (6 bases). V lost 3 bases and J lost 2, with 15 bases in between. From germline, CDR1 is SGHAT and CDR2 FQDESV (reference sequence). The length of the CDR3 is 16 residues. In nucleotides, the CDR3 is TGTGCCAGCAGCTTGTGGGGGCTAGATTCCACAGATACGCAGTATTTT. This codes for CASSLWGLDSTDTQYF.

This sequence joins TRBV7-2 and TRBJ2-7; a weak D match, TRBD2 (6 bases). The CDR3 has 12 amino acids. In germline, CDR1 is SGHTA, CDR2 FQGNSA. V was clipped by 7 bases and J by 6 bases, with 13 bases between them. Written as DNA, the CDR3 is TGTGCCAGCACCCAGCGGGTGGGCGAGCAGTACTTC. The encoded protein is CASTQRVGEQYF.